Shown below are 8 T cell receptor beta chains from a single sample sequenced in a study of regulatory T cells in long-lasting Graves disease. Libraries of TCR beta came from iRepertoire HTBI primers plus Arm-PCR of CDR3 regions. One entry per CDR3 protein results from TCRdb running MiXCR on the multiplex PCR reads. The sample has over 500,000 distinct CDR3 sequences; more than 15% are singletons. The time point is: newly diagnosed GD, antithyroid drugs for less than 3 months. PBMC RNA served as the TCR library source. The sample was also linked to a second study, of T cells in Graves' hyperthyroidism and ophthalmopathy.

The specimen was peripheral blood mononuclear cells (PBMCs), collected at new diagnosis, from a patient treated with antithyroid drugs. All receptors derive from a man younger than 35 with Graves disease.

The V and J genes are TRBV4-2 and TRBJ2-1; D unresolved. Germline V gives CDR1 LGHNA, CDR2 YNFKEQ. The CDR3 totals 14 residues. Trimming stripped 0 bases from V and 4 bases from J, with 7 bases between. CDR3 in DNA: TGTGCCAGCAGCCAAGAGATAGCTTACAATGAGCAGTTCTTC. Amino acids: CASSQEIAYNEQFF.

This clonotype was counted a few times. The chain joins TRBV9 to TRBJ2-7; D may be TRBD1 (7 bases). The V and J ends lost 2 bases and 1 base respectively, with 13 bases between them. CDR3 length equals 15 residues. Germline V gene data show CDR1 as SGDLS and CDR2 as YYNGEE. The CDR3 protein is CASSVAGQSSYEQYF. The CDR3 region has the DNA TGTGCCAGCAGCGTCGCGGGACAGTCGTCCTACGAGCAGTACTTC.

The table lists this clonotype with a few counts. The CDR3 here is CASSYTDTGELFF. Written as DNA, the CDR3 is TGTGCCAGCAGTTACACAGACACCGGGGAGCTGTTTTTT. The chain recombines TRBV6-5 with TRBJ2-2, with D hard to call. V was pared by 2 bases and J by 3 bases, with 4 bases between. Germline assignment: CDR1 MNHEY and CDR2 SVGAGI. This CDR3 is 13 amino acids long.

Remarks on this clonotype: At one of its ends the junction is not consistent with the germline gene, which may arise from a read error. CDR3: CASSQGGNSYEQYF. The CDR3 DNA is TGCGCCAGCAGCCAAGGCGGGAACTCCTACGAGCAGTACTTC. The chain combines TRBV2 with TRBJ2-7; weak D call: TRBD2 (6 bases). The CDR3 totals 14 residues. The germline V gene has CDR1 SNHLY and CDR2 FYNNEI.

Concerning this clonotype itself: The likely explanation is a read error, given a far larger clone one base away. The chain links TRBV28 to TRBJ2-1; D not resolved. There are 14 residues in the CDR3. Trimming took 1 base from V and 10 from J, leaving 14 bases between them. The germline CDR1 and CDR2 sequences are MDHEN and SYDVKM. The CDR3 DNA sequence: TGTGCCAGCAGTTTATCTTCCGGACCCTACGAGCAGTTCTTC. Its protein product is CASSLSSGPYEQFF.

A word on this clonotype: This may come from a read error, since a much larger clone is one base off. This chain links TRBV28 with TRBJ2-7; 12 bases align to TRBD2. The CDR3 is 18 amino acids. The germline V gene encodes CDR1 MDHEN and CDR2 SYDVKM. In DNA form, the CDR3 reads TGTGGCAGCAGTTGGACCATGATGACTAGCGGGAGCCTCTACGAGCAGTACTTC. Its translation: CGSSWTMMTSGSLYEQYF.

This clonotype was observed at least ten times. The V call is TRBV20-1, the J call TRBJ2-1, with TRBD2 identical over 10 bases. This CDR3 has 13 residues. V was pared by 6 bases and J by 4 bases, with 3 bases of the junction left unmatched. The germline V gene has CDR1 DFQATT and CDR2 SNEGSKA (reference sequence). The DNA for the CDR3 is TGCAGTGCCGGACTAGCGGATTACAATGAGCAGTTCTTC. Its protein product is CSAGLADYNEQFF.

This clonotype was counted between two and nine times. The chain has TRBV9 and TRBJ2-7; TRBD2 is a possible D gene (6 bases). The CDR3 extends over 15 amino acids. Trimming took off 0 bases at V and 2 bases at J, with 12 bases between the two ends. The germline V gene encodes CDR1 SGDLS and CDR2 YYNGEE. The CDR3 nucleotides read TGTGCCAGCAGCGTAGGAGGCGGGAAGACCTACGAGCAGTACTTC. This encodes CASSVGGGKTYEQYF.